This TCR beta chain was profiled in a study of blood T cell repertoires in COVID-19. Study-wide context: Samples of COVID-19 (acute and convalescent) were obtained from the United States, Italy and Spain. Sample material is recorded as cDNA or gDNA derived from T cells, B-cell-depleted T cells, or PBMCs.

Germline lookup yields CDR1 MDHEN and CDR2 SYDVKM. The CDR3 is made up of 15 amino acids. Trimming took off 5 bases at V and 2 bases at J, with 14 bases between the two ends. As handled by the study authors: Reference gene primer amplification in the assay estimated nucleated cell counts. TCRdb's table, derived via immunoSEQ multiplex PCR, lists solely in-frame clones and lacks some. That table furnishes V, J and clone size, whereas the DNA furnished D and trimming. Of around 180,000 clones in the sample, around 85% were seen once. What was sequenced was peripheral blood. V is TRBV28 and J is TRBJ2-3; tentatively, D is TRBD1 (6 bases). This receptor was taken from a man aged 65 to 85 with active or convalescent COVID-19. CDR3: CASSQPRGNTDTQYF. The CDR3, as DNA: TGTGCCAGCAGTCAGCCAAGGGGGAACACAGATACGCAGTATTTT. Based on the CDR3 plus reference TRBV28 and TRBJ2-3, the full variable domain is DVKVTQSSRYLVKRTGEKVFLECVQDMDHENMFWYRQDPGLGLRLIYFSYDVKMKEKGDIPEGYSVSREKKERFSLILESASTNQTSMYLCASSQPRGNTDTQYFGPGTRLTVL.